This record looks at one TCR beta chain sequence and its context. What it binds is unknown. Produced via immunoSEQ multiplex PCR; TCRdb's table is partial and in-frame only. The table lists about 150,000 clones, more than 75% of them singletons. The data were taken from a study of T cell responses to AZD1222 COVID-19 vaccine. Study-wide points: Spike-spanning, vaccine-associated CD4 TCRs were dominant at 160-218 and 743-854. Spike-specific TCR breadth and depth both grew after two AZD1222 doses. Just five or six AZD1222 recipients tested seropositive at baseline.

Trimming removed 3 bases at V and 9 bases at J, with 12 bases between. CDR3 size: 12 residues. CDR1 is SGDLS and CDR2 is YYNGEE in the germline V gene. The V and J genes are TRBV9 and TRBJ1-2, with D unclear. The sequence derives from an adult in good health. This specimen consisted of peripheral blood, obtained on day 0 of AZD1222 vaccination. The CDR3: CASSGGPHSYTF. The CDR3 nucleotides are TGTGCCAGCAGCGGAGGTCCCCATAGCTACACCTTC.